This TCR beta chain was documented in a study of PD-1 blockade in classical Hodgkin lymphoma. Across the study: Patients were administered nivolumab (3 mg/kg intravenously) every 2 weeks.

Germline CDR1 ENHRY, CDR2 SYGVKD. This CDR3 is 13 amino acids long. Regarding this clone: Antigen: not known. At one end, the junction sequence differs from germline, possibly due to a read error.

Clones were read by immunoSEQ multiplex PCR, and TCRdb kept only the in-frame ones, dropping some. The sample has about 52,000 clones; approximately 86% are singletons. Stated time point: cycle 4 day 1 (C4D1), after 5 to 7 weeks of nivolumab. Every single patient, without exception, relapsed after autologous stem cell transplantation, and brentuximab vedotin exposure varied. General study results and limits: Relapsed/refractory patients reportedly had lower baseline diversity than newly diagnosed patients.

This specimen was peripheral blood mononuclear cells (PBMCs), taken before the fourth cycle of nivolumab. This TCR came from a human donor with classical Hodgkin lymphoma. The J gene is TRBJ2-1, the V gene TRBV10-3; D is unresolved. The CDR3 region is CTISEVVGYEQFF. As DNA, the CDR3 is TGTACCATCAGTGAGGTAGTTGGGTATGAGCAGTTCTTC.